Listed below are T cell receptor beta chains from one sample, sequenced in a study of T cells after yellow fever vaccination. TCRdb re-analysed the 5' RACE reads in MiXCR, keeping a single row per CDR3 protein. The sample consists of under 200,000 distinct CDR3 sequences, approximately 6.8% of them appearing once. The sequencing used CD4+ T cells sorted from PBMCs, collected 5 days after the first yellow fever vaccination. The origin of the receptors is a man between 18 and 29 years old who received the YFV17D yellow fever vaccine. The CDR3 runs from the conserved cysteine through the conserved F or W. A D gene is named only where the DNA matches it firmly. The listing skips clone size in some rows; elsewhere it reads once, few, many or a size class.

V	J	size	D	CDR3	DNA
TRBV5-1	TRBJ2-7	many	TRBD2	CASSPAGLAVSYEQYF	TGCGCCAGCAGCCCGGCGGGACTAGCGGTCTCCTACGAGCAGTACTTC
TRBV7-7	TRBJ2-2	few	NA	CASSLGRGGLRRSGELFF	TGTGCCAGCAGCTTAGGTAGAGGGGGACTACGGAGGTCCGGGGAGCTGTTTTTT
TRBV4-1	TRBJ1-1	many	TRBD1	CASSHYRGSNTEAFF	TGCGCCAGCAGCCACTACAGGGGATCTAACACTGAAGCTTTCTTT
TRBV7-2	TRBJ2-1	many	TRBD1	CASSRGLPNEQFF	TGTGCCAGCAGCAGGGGGCTACCCAATGAGCAGTTCTTC
TRBV9	TRBJ2-2	many	NA	CASSVSAQSNTGELFF	TGTGCCAGCAGCGTTTCGGCCCAGTCGAACACCGGGGAGCTGTTTTTT
TRBV29-1	TRBJ2-5	many	NA	CSVESKRGETQYF	TGCAGCGTTGAGAGTAAGAGGGGGGAGACCCAGTACTTC
TRBV5-1	TRBJ1-2	many	NA	CASSLSGYGQGYTF	TGCGCCAGCAGCTTGTCAGGGTATGGTCAAGGCTACACCTTC
TRBV7-2	TRBJ2-1	many	NA	CASSPNVLARQFF	TGTGCCAGCAGCCCAAACGTGTTAGCCAGGCAGTTCTTC
TRBV4-2	TRBJ1-6	few	NA	CASSQLTGISPLHF	TGTGCCAGCAGCCAGCTTACTGGGATTTCACCCCTCCACTTT
TRBV7-8	TRBJ2-7	few	TRBD2	CASSSMGGEYEQYF	TGTGCCAGCAGCTCCATGGGGGGGGAATACGAGCAGTACTTC
TRBV9	TRBJ2-4	many	NA	CASSEGGGGLLAKNIQYF	TGTGCCAGCAGCGAGGGAGGTGGGGGACTTTTAGCCAAAAACATTCAGTACTTC
TRBV18	TRBJ2-7	many	NA	CASSPSQGPYEQYF	TGTGCCAGCTCACCATCTCAGGGGCCCTACGAGCAGTACTTC
TRBV6-2/TRBV6-3	TRBJ1-2	NA	NA	CASSYRTAPYGYTF	TGTGCCAGCAGTTACCGGACAGCCCCCTATGGCTACACCTTC
TRBV19	TRBJ1-5	few	NA	CASSIGVSSEPQHF	TGTGCCAGTAGTATAGGGGTCAGTTCTGAGCCCCAGCATTTT
TRBV7-2	TRBJ1-2	few	NA	CASSLRGRNYGYTF	TGTGCCAGCAGCTTAAGGGGCAGAAACTATGGCTACACCTTC
TRBV2	TRBJ1-5	few	NA	CASGFVVRGGIQPQHF	TGTGCCAGCGGGTTTGTGGTCAGGGGAGGGATTCAGCCCCAGCATTTT
TRBV3-1	TRBJ2-5	many	NA	CASSQGWTGETQYF	TGTGCCAGCAGCCAAGGGTGGACGGGGGAGACCCAGTACTTC
TRBV6-2/TRBV6-3	TRBJ2-1	NA	TRBD1	CASSYRTGIGNEQFF	TGTGCCAGCAGTTACAGGACAGGGATTGGCAATGAGCAGTTCTTC
TRBV29-1	TRBJ2-7	many	TRBD1	CSGMLPGQGNEQYF	TGCAGCGGCATGCTACCGGGACAGGGTAACGAGCAGTACTTC
TRBV12-3/TRBV12-4	TRBJ1-2	many	NA	CASSSYNYGYTF	TGTGCCAGCAGCAGTTATAACTATGGCTACACCTTC
TRBV20-1	TRBJ2-1	few	NA	CSARDVGRNEQFF	TGCAGTGCTAGAGATGTGGGAAGGAATGAGCAGTTCTTC
TRBV20-1	TRBJ2-7	few	TRBD1	CSAIRDRSGYEQYF	TGCAGTGCTATTCGGGACAGGTCAGGGTACGAGCAGTACTTC
TRBV7-2	TRBJ2-2	many	NA	CASSFGVANGELFF	TGTGCCAGCAGCTTCGGGGTTGCGAACGGGGAGCTGTTTTTT
TRBV6-1	TRBJ1-5	many	NA	CASSEALPTPWQPQHF	TGTGCCAGCAGTGAAGCATTGCCGACCCCATGGCAGCCCCAGCATTTT
TRBV2	TRBJ2-3	many	TRBD2	CASSGSGGHTDTQYF	TGTGCCAGCAGTGGGAGCGGGGGGCACACAGATACGCAGTATTTT
TRBV10-3	TRBJ2-2	NA	NA	CAISPQQGTPNTGELFF	TGTGCCATCAGCCCCCAACAGGGGACTCCGAACACCGGGGAGCTGTTTTTT
TRBV6-2/TRBV6-3	TRBJ2-2	many	NA	CASSQIGELFF	TGTGCCAGCTCTCAAATCGGGGAGCTGTTTTTT
TRBV5-1	TRBJ2-2	NA	NA	CASSLEWAGKLFF	TGCGCCAGCAGCTTGGAATGGGCCGGGAAGCTGTTTTTT
TRBV12-3/TRBV12-4	TRBJ1-2	few	NA	CASSPMPPSGGGGYTF	TGTGCCAGCAGCCCCATGCCACCATCAGGAGGAGGGGGCTACACCTTC
TRBV7-2	TRBJ2-4	NA	NA	CASSLEGFGLQYF	TGTGCCAGCAGCTTAGAAGGCTTTGGACTTCAGTACTTC
TRBV10-3	TRBJ1-5	few	TRBD1	CAIGQGDQPQHF	TGTGCCATTGGACAGGGGGATCAGCCCCAGCATTTT
TRBV6-1	TRBJ2-5	many	NA	CASSPPGLRETQYF	TGTGCCAGCAGTCCACCGGGACTTCGGGAGACCCAGTACTTC
TRBV9	TRBJ2-3	many	TRBD2	CASSVSGGSTDTQYF	TGTGCCAGCAGCGTTAGCGGGGGGAGCACAGATACGCAGTATTTT
TRBV7-2	TRBJ2-5	many	TRBD1	CASSLQTGVGKTQYF	TGTGCCAGCAGCTTACAAACAGGGGTGGGAAAGACCCAGTACTTC
TRBV9	TRBJ1-4	many	TRBD1	CASSGDRGRVTNEKLFF	TGTGCCAGCAGCGGGGACAGGGGGCGGGTTACTAATGAAAAACTGTTTTTT
TRBV7-2	TRBJ2-2	many	NA	CASSYYTGELFF	TGTGCCAGCAGCTACTACACCGGGGAGCTGTTTTTT
TRBV12-3/TRBV12-4	TRBJ2-7	many	TRBD1	CASRHGTEPYEQYF	TGTGCCAGCCGACACGGGACAGAGCCCTACGAGCAGTACTTC
TRBV24-1	TRBJ1-5	many	NA	CATSDPRRGGNQPQHF	TGTGCCACCAGTGACCCCCGCAGGGGTGGTAATCAGCCCCAGCATTTT
TRBV20-1	TRBJ1-6	NA	NA	CSARVGPGNSPLHF	TGCAGTGCTAGAGTCGGGCCAGGGAATTCACCCCTCCACTTT
TRBV24-1	TRBJ2-3	many	TRBD2	CATSASGGQDTDTQYF	TGTGCCACCAGTGCTAGCGGGGGGCAAGACACAGATACGCAGTATTTT
TRBV7-3	TRBJ1-1	many	NA	CASSLNPGTEAFF	TGTGCCAGCAGCTTAAACCCGGGAACTGAAGCTTTCTTT
TRBV4-1	TRBJ1-1	few	NA	CASSQLGPPMGGIGNQAFF	TGCGCCAGCAGCCAGCTGGGCCCACCGATGGGGGGAATCGGGAACCAAGCTTTCTTT
TRBV11-2	TRBJ2-7	NA	NA	CASSQGGRGRSSYEQYF	TGTGCCAGCAGTCAAGGGGGGCGAGGTCGGAGCTCCTACGAGCAGTACTTC
TRBV7-8	TRBJ2-1	few	TRBD1	CASSGQGSYNEQFF	TGTGCCAGCAGTGGACAGGGGTCATACAATGAGCAGTTCTTC
TRBV5-1	TRBJ2-5	many	TRBD1	CASSYAPGQGANAETQYF	TGCGCCAGCAGTTATGCTCCGGGACAGGGGGCGAATGCGGAGACCCAGTACTTC
TRBV4-2	TRBJ1-5	many	NA	CASSQDRSNQPQHF	TGTGCCAGCAGCCAGGACAGAAGCAATCAGCCCCAGCATTTT
TRBV6-5	TRBJ2-1	many	TRBD2	CASSYSIVSGGAYNEQFF	TGTGCCAGCAGTTACTCCATTGTAAGCGGGGGGGCCTACAATGAGCAGTTCTTC
TRBV10-3	TRBJ2-3	NA	TRBD1	CATTGGFTDTQYF	TGTGCCACTACAGGGGGTTTCACAGATACGCAGTATTTT
TRBV5-1	TRBJ2-7	NA	TRBD1	CASNGQDYEQYF	TGCGCCAGCAACGGACAGGACTACGAGCAGTACTTC
TRBV7-2	TRBJ2-5	many	TRBD2	CASSFAGDETQYF	TGTGCCAGCAGCTTTGCGGGGGATGAGACCCAGTACTTC
TRBV5-1	TRBJ2-5	NA	TRBD1	CASSGGQGKDTQYF	TGCGCCAGCAGCGGAGGACAGGGGAAAGATACCCAGTACTTC
TRBV7-9	TRBJ2-3	many	NA	CASSFESTDTQYF	TGTGCCAGCAGCTTTGAGAGCACAGATACGCAGTATTTT
TRBV20-1	TRBJ1-2	few	NA	CSARDQVSGGRNYGYTF	TGCAGTGCTAGAGATCAGGTTTCCGGGGGCCGAAACTATGGCTACACCTTC